This is a list of T cell receptor beta chains from one sample in a study of beta chain features in type 1 diabetes. Method: immunoSEQ multiplex PCR; TCRdb's copy keeps in-frame clones and lacks some. Among 850,000 to 900,000 clones listed, roughly 15% were seen once. The specimen sequenced was naive CD4+ T cells from blood. All receptors derive from a woman aged 18-29 years in good health. The CDR3 runs from the conserved cysteine through the conserved F or W. The D gene is left open where the match is weak. Not every row has a clone size; where given, it reads once, few, many or a size class.

size	D	V	J	CDR3	DNA
-	-	TRBV29-1	TRBJ2-1	CSVDRYNEQFF	TGCAGCGTGGACAGATACAATGAGCAGTTCTTC
-	TRBD1	TRBV10-2	TRBJ1-1	CASSLTGGNTEAFF	TGCGCCAGCAGCTTGACAGGGGGCAACACTGAAGCTTTCTTT
few	TRBD2	TRBV7-2	TRBJ2-5	CASSLFSTSGTQETQYF	TGTGCCAGCAGCCTTTTTTCGACTAGCGGAACCCAAGAGACCCAGTACTTC
many	-	TRBV14	TRBJ1-1	CASSQEKEAFF	TGTGCCAGCAGCCAAGAGAAAGAAGCTTTCTTT
few	-	TRBV7-2	TRBJ2-5	CASSQGRQETQYF	TGTGCCAGCAGTCAGGGGAGGCAAGAGACCCAGTACTTC
few	TRBD1	TRBV5-4	TRBJ2-1	CASSLDQGAYNEQFF	TGTGCCAGCAGCTTGGATCAGGGGGCCTACAATGAGCAGTTCTTC
few	-	TRBV18	TRBJ1-2	CASSPTQATYGYTF	TGTGCCAGCTCACCAACCCAGGCTACCTATGGCTACACCTTC
few	TRBD2	TRBV6-6	TRBJ2-1	CASIAGGTINNEQFF	TGTGCCAGCATCGCGGGGGGGACCATAAACAATGAGCAGTTCTTC
few	-	TRBV7-2	TRBJ1-4	CASSLKGVREKLFF	TGTGCCAGCAGCTTAAAAGGGGTACGAGAAAAACTGTTTTTT
few	-	TRBV6-1	TRBJ1-1	CASSEGYRSGAFF	TGTGCCAGCAGTGAAGGGTATCGGAGCGGAGCTTTCTTT
-	TRBD1	TRBV7-6	TRBJ2-1	CASSDRANEQFF	TGTGCCAGCAGCGACAGGGCCAATGAGCAGTTCTTC
few	-	TRBV5-1	TRBJ1-4	CASSLVPGEGEKLFF	TGCGCCAGCAGCTTGGTACCCGGGGAGGGCGAAAAACTGTTTTTT
-	-	TRBV28	TRBJ2-5	CASSLELIGTQYF	TGTGCCAGCAGTTTGGAACTCATAGGGACCCAGTACTTC
-	-	TRBV7-2	TRBJ2-2	CASSRPEGTGELFF	TGTGCCAGCAGCCGCCCTGAAGGAACCGGGGAGCTGTTTTTT
-	TRBD2	TRBV7-2	TRBJ2-7	CASSLVASGSLSSYEQYF	TGTGCCAGCAGCTTAGTGGCTAGCGGGTCGTTGTCCTCCTACGAGCAGTACTTC
-	-	TRBV13	TRBJ2-2	CASSYREYTGELFF	TGTGCCAGCAGCTACAGGGAATACACCGGGGAGCTGTTTTTT
-	-	TRBV5-6	TRBJ2-3	CASSSSETQYF	TGTGCCAGCAGCTCCAGCGAAACGCAGTATTTT
few	-	TRBV28	TRBJ2-7	CASRKQGSYEQYF	TGTGCCAGCAGGAAACAGGGCTCCTACGAGCAGTACTTC
few	-	TRBV5-6	TRBJ2-5	CASSRGSETQYF	TGTGCCAGCAGCCGGGGGTCCGAGACCCAGTACTTC
few	-	TRBV12-2	TRBJ2-5	CASRFRDIQYF	TGTGCAAGTCGCTTCCGGGACATCCAGTACTTC
-	TRBD2	TRBV9	TRBJ2-7	CASSVAPSGTYEQYF	TGTGCCAGCAGCGTAGCTCCTAGCGGAACCTACGAGCAGTACTTC
-	TRBD1	TRBV11-3	TRBJ2-1	CASSPTGAVRGEQFF	TGTGCCAGCAGCCCTACAGGGGCGGTTAGGGGTGAGCAGTTCTTC
-	TRBD2	TRBV15	TRBJ2-1	CATSARLAGSYNEQFF	TGTGCCACCAGCGCTCGACTAGCGGGGTCCTACAATGAGCAGTTCTTC
-	-	TRBV7-2	TRBJ2-3	CASSLAILGSTDTQYF	TGTGCCAGCAGCTTAGCGATTCTGGGGAGCACAGATACGCAGTATTTT
few	TRBD1	TRBV5-1	TRBJ2-4	CASSRGQGVDIQYF	TGCGCCAGCAGCAGGGGACAGGGAGTAGACATTCAGTACTTC
few	-	TRBV15	TRBJ2-1	CATSWWEHQGEQFF	TGTGCCACCAGCTGGTGGGAACACCAAGGTGAGCAGTTCTTC
-	TRBD2	TRBV2	TRBJ2-1	CASTRLADMSSYNEQFF	TGTGCCAGCACCCGACTAGCGGATATGAGCTCCTACAATGAGCAGTTCTTC
-	-	TRBV7-6	TRBJ2-1	CASSLSGTYNEQFF	TGTGCCAGCAGCTTATCTGGGACGTACAATGAGCAGTTCTTC
-	TRBD1	TRBV15	TRBJ2-3	CATSDRVQDTQYF	TGTGCCACCAGCGACAGGGTACAAGATACGCAGTATTTT
few	-	TRBV11-2	TRBJ2-1	CASSLAWGRGQFF	TGTGCCAGCAGCTTAGCGTGGGGCAGGGGGCAGTTCTTC
few	TRBD2	TRBV2	TRBJ2-2	CASRVLSGGNTGELFF	TGTGCCAGCAGAGTGTTGAGCGGGGGGAACACCGGGGAGCTGTTTTTT
few	TRBD1	TRBV18	TRBJ1-1	CASSPQTGALNTEAFF	TGTGCCAGCTCACCGCAAACAGGGGCGTTGAACACTGAAGCTTTCTTT
few	-	TRBV19	TRBJ1-2	CASSIGPAYGYTF	TGTGCCAGTAGTATAGGCCCTGCCTATGGCTACACCTTC
-	TRBD1	TRBV10-3	TRBJ2-3	CAISESRTGKADTQYF	TGTGCCATCAGTGAGTCAAGGACAGGGAAAGCAGATACGCAGTATTTT
few	TRBD1	TRBV18	TRBJ2-7	CASSPYTGTGAHEQYF	TGTGCCAGCTCACCCTACACCGGGACAGGGGCACACGAGCAGTACTTC
-	-	TRBV28	TRBJ2-5	CASTPGGKGETQYF	TGTGCCAGCACCCCTGGAGGGAAAGGAGAGACCCAGTACTTC
-	-	TRBV10-3	TRBJ2-7	CAISAGSGIFYEQYF	TGTGCCATCAGTGCAGGGTCAGGGATCTTCTACGAGCAGTACTTC
few	-	TRBV29-1	TRBJ1-2	CSVERERGIGYTF	TGCAGCGTTGAACGGGAGAGGGGAATCGGCTACACCTTC
few	-	TRBV19	TRBJ2-5	CASSYRGFETQYF	TGTGCCAGTTCATACCGGGGCTTCGAGACCCAGTACTTC
-	-	TRBV4-2	TRBJ2-7	CASSQDLGNEQYF	TGTGCCAGCAGCCAAGATCTTGGGAACGAGCAGTACTTC
few	-	TRBV28	TRBJ2-1	CASSGSEQFF	TGTGCCAGCAGTGGTAGTGAGCAGTTCTTC